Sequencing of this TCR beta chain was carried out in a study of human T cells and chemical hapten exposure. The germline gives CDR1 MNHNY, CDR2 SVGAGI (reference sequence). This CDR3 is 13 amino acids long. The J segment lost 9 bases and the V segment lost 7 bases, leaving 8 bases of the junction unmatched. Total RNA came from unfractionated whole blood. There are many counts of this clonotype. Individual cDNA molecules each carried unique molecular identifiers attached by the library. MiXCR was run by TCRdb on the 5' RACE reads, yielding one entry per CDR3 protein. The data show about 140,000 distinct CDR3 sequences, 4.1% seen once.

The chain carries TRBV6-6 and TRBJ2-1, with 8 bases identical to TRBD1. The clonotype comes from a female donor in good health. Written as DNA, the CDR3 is TGTGCCAGCATTGGACAGGGTGGGAGTGAGCAGTTCTTC. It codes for CASIGQGGSEQFF.